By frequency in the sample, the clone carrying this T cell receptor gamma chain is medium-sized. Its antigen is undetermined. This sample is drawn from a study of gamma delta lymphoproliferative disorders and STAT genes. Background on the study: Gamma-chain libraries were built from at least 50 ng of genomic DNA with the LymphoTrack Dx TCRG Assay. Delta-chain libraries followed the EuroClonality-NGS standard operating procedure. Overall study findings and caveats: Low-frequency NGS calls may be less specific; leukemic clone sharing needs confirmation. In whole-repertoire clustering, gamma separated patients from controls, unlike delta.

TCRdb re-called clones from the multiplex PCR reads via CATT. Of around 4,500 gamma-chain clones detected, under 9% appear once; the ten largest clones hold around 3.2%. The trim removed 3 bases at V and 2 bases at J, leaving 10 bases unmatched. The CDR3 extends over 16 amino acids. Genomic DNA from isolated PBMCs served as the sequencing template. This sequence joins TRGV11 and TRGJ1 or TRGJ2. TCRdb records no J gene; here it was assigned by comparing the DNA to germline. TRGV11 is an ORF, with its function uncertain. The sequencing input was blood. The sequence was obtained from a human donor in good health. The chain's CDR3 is CACWIRAQVDYYKKLF. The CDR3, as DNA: TGTGCCTGCTGGATTAGGGCTCAAGTGGATTATTATAAGAAACTCTTT.